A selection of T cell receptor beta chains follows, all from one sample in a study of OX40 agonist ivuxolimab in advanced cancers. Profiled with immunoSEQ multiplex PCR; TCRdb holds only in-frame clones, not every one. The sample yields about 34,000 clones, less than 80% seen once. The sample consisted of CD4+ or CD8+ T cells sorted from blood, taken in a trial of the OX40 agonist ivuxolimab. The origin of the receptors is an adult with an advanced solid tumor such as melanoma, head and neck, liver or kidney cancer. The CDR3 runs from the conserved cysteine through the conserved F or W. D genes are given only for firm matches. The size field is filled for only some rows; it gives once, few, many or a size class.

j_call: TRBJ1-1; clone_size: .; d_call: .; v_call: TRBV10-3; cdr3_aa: CAIRDRNTEAFF; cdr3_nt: TGTGCCATCAGAGACAGGAACACTGAAGCTTTCTTT
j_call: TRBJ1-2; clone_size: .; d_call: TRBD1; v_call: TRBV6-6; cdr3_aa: CASSHRGRINYGYTF; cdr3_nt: TGTGCCAGCAGCCACAGGGGGAGGATTAACTATGGCTACACCTTC
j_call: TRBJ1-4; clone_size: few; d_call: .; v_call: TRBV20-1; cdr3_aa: CSASLRKKLFF; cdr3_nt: TGCAGTGCTAGTTTGCGTAAAAAACTGTTTTTT
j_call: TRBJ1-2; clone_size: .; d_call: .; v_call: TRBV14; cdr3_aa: CASSPAGPGNYGYTF; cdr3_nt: TGTGCCAGCAGTCCGGCCGGACCAGGGAACTATGGCTACACCTTC
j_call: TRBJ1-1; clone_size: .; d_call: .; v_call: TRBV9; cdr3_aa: CASSVAQNTEAFF; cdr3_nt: TGTGCCAGCAGCGTAGCCCAGAACACTGAAGCTTTCTTT
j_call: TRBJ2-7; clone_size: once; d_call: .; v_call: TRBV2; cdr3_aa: CASSEVGESNEQYF; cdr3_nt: TGTGCCAGCAGTGAAGTCGGGGAATCCAACGAGCAGTACTTC
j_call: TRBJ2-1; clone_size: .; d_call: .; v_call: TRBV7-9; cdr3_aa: CASSLQTGSYEQFF; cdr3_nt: TGTGCCAGCAGCTTACAGACCGGGAGCTACGAGCAGTTCTTC
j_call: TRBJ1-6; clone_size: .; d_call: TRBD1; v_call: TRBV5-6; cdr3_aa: CASQRQGSSYNSPLHF; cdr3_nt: TGTGCCAGCCAGCGACAGGGGAGCTCCTATAATTCACCCCTCCACTTT
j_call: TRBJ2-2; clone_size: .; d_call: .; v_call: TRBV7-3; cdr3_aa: CASTLGGRNTGELFF; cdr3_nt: TGTGCCAGCACCCTGGGGGGCAGGAACACCGGGGAGCTGTTTTTT
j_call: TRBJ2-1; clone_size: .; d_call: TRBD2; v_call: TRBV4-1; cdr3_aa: CASSQGQRGVNEQFF; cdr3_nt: TGCGCCAGCAGTCAGGGCCAGCGGGGGGTGAATGAGCAGTTCTTC
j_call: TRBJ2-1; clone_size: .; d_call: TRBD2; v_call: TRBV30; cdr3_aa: CAWSVRAGTHNEQFF; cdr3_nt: TGTGCCTGGAGTGTACGAGCGGGGACCCACAATGAGCAGTTCTTC
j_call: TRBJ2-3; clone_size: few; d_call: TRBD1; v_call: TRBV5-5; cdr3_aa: CASSDGTGTDTQYF; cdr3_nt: TGTGCCAGCAGCGATGGGACAGGCACAGATACGCAGTATTTT
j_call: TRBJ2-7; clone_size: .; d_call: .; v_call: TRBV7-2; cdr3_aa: CASSFSTGLSYEQYF; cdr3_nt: TGTGCCAGCAGCTTTTCGACAGGACTCTCCTACGAGCAGTACTTC
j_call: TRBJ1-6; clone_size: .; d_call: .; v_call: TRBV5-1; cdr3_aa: CASSLGTASNSPLHF; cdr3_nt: TGCGCCAGCAGCTTGGGGACAGCATCCAATTCACCCCTCCACTTT
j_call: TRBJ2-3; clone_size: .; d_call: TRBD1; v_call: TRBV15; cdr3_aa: CARLPRQGNRGQYF; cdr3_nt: TGTGCCAGACTTCCCCGACAGGGGAACAGGGGGCAGTATTTT
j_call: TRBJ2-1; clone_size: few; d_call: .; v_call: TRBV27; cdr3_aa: CASSLGDEQFF; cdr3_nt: TGTGCCAGCAGTTTGGGCGATGAGCAGTTCTTC
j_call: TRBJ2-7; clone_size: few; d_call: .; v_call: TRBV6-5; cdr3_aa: CASSYSPGTYEQYF; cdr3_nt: TGTGCCAGCAGTTACTCTCCTGGCACATACGAGCAGTACTTC
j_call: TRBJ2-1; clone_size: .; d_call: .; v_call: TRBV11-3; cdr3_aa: CASSLEVEGEQFF; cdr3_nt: TGTGCCAGCAGCTTAGAAGTTGAAGGTGAGCAGTTCTTC
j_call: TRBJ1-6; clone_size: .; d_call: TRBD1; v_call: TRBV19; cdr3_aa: CASTSSQTGYNSPLHF; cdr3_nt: TGTGCCAGTACCTCCTCCCAGACAGGGTACAATTCACCCCTCCACTTT
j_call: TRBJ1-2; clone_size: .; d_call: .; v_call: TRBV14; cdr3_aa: CASSPRQLNYGYTF; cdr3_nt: TGTGCCAGCAGCCCCAGACAGCTCAACTATGGCTACACCTTC
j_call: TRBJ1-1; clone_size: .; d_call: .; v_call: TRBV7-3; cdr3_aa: CASSRRDRKNTEAFF; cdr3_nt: TGTGCCAGCAGCCGTCGGGACCGCAAGAACACTGAAGCTTTCTTT
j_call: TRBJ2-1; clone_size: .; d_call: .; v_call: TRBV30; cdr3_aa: CAWRDYNEQFF; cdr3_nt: TGTGCCTGGAGGGATTACAATGAGCAGTTCTTC
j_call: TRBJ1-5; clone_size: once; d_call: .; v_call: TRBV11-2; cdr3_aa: CASSKEEQPQHF; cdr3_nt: TGTGCCAGCAGCAAAGAAGAACAGCCCCAGCATTTT
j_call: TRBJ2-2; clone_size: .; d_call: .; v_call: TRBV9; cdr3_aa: CASSDPRAASNTGELFF; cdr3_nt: TGTGCCAGCAGCGATCCTCGAGCGGCCTCGAACACCGGGGAGCTGTTTTTT
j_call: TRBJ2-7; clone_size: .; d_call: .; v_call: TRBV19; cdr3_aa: CASLGQGRYEQYF; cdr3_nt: TGTGCCAGCCTAGGGCAGGGTAGGTACGAGCAGTACTTC
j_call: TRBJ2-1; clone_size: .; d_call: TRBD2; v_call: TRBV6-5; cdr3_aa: CASSSSGGAFFEQFF; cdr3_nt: TGTGCCAGCAGCTCTAGCGGGGGGGCCTTCTTTGAGCAGTTCTTC
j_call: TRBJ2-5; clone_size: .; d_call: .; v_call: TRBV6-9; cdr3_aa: CASTSLQMTAQTQYF; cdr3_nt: TGTGCCAGCACCTCCCTTCAAATGACGGCCCAGACCCAGTACTTC
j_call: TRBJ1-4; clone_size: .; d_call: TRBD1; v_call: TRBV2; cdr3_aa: CASSGQGWEKLFF; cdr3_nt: TGTGCCAGCTCCGGACAGGGCTGGGAAAAACTGTTTTTT
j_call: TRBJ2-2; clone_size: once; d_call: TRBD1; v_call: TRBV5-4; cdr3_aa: CASSWGTAGELFF; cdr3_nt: TGTGCCAGCAGTTGGGGGACAGCCGGGGAGCTGTTTTTT
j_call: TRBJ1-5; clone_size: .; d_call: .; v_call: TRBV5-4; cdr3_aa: CASSLWGTGNQPQHF; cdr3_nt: TGTGCCAGCAGCTTGTGGGGTACTGGCAATCAGCCCCAGCATTTT
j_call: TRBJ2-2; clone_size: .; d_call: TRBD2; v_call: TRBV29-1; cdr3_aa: CSVERTSGGNAGELFF; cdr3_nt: TGCAGCGTTGAAAGGACTAGCGGGGGGAACGCCGGGGAGCTGTTTTTT
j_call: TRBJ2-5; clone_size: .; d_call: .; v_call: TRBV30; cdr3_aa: CAWSGEGGTQETQYF; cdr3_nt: TGTGCCTGGAGTGGAGAGGGGGGCACCCAAGAGACCCAGTACTTC
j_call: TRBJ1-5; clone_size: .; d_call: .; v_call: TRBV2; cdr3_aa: CASRNQGRGLGQPQHF; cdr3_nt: TGTGCCAGCAGGAACCAGGGTCGGGGTCTTGGGCAGCCCCAGCATTTT
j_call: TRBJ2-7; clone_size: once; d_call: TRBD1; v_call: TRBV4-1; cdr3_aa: CASSLERDSPDEQYF; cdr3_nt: TGCGCCAGCAGCCTGGAAAGGGACAGCCCAGACGAGCAGTACTTC
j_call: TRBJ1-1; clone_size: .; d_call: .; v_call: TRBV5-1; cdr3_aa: CASSLGMNTEAFF; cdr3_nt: TGCGCCAGCAGCTTGGGGATGAACACTGAAGCTTTCTTT
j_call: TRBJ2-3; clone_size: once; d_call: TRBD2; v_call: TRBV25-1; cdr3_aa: CASSGLAASTDTQYF; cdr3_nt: TGTGCCAGCAGCGGACTAGCGGCTAGCACAGATACGCAGTATTTT
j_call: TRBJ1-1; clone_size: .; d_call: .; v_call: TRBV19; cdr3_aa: CASTQPLGARGLVWNTEAFF; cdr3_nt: TGTGCCAGTACCCAACCCCTCGGGGCCCGGGGGCTGGTATGGAACACTGAAGCTTTCTTT
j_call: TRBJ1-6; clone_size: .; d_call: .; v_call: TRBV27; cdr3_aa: CASRETGTEDWAPLHF; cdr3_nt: TGTGCCAGCAGGGAGACCGGGACTGAGGATTGGGCACCCCTCCACTTT
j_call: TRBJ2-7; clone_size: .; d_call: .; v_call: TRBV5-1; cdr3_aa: CASSFGGTYEQYF; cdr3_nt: TGCGCCAGCAGCTTTGGGGGGACCTACGAGCAGTACTTC
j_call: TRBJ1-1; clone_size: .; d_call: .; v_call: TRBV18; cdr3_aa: CASSPGGVGTEAFF; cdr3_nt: TGTGCCAGCTCACCAGGGGGCGTAGGCACTGAAGCTTTCTTT
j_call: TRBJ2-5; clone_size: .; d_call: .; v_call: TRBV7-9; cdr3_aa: CASSLVGSLGETQYF; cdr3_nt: TGTGCCAGCAGCTTAGTAGGGTCGTTGGGAGAGACCCAGTACTTC
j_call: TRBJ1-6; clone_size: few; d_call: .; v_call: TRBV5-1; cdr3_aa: CASSLMGGNSPLHF; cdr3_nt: TGCGCCAGCAGCTTGATGGGGGGCAATTCACCCCTCCACTTT
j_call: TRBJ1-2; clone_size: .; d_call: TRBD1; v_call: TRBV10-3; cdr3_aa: CAISDPGTGANYGYTF; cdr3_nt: TGTGCCATCAGTGACCCCGGGACAGGAGCTAACTATGGCTACACCTTC
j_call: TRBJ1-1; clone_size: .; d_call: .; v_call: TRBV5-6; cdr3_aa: CASSSWRRNTEAFF; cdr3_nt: TGTGCCAGCAGCTCCTGGAGGCGGAACACTGAAGCTTTCTTT
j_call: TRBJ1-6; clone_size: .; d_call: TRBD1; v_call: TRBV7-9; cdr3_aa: CASSLGQSNSPLHF; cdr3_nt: TGTGCCAGCAGCTTGGGACAGAGTAATTCACCCCTCCACTTT
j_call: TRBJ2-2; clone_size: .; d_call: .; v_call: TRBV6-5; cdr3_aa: CASSYADTAQVGELFF; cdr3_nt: TGTGCCAGCAGTTACGCGGACACGGCCCAAGTCGGGGAGCTGTTTTTT
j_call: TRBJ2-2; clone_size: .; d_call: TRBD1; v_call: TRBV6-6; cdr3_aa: CASSSSGGGTGELFF; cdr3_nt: TGTGCCAGCAGTTCTTCAGGGGGCGGCACCGGGGAGCTGTTTTTT
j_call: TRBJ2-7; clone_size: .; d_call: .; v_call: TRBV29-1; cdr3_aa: CSVAGFAYEQYF; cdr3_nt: TGCAGCGTTGCTGGCTTCGCCTACGAGCAGTACTTC
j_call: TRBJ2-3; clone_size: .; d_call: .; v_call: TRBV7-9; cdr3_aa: CASSLVLNPTDTQYF; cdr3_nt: TGTGCCAGCAGCTTAGTTCTGAACCCCACAGATACGCAGTATTTT
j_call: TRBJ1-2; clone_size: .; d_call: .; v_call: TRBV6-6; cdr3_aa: CASSYAAPHRSGYTF; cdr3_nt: TGTGCCAGCAGTTACGCGGCTCCTCACCGGAGCGGCTACACCTTC
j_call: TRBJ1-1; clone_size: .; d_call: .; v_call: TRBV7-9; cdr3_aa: CASSYGAVTEAFF; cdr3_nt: TGTGCCAGCTCTTACGGGGCAGTAACTGAAGCTTTCTTT